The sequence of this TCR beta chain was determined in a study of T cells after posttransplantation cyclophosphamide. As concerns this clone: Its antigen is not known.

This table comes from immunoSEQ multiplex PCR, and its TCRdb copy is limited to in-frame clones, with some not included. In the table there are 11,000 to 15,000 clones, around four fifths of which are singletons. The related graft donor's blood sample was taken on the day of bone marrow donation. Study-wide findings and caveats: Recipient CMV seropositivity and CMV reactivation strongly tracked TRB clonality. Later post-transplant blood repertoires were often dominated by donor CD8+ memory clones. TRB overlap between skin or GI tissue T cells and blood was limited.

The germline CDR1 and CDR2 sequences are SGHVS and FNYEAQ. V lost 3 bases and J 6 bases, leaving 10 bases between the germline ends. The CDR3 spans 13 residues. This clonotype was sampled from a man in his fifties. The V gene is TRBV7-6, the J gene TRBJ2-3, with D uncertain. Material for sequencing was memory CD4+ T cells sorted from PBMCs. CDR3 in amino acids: CASSFSHTDTQYF. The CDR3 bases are TGTGCCAGCAGCTTCTCCCACACCGATACGCAGTATTTT.